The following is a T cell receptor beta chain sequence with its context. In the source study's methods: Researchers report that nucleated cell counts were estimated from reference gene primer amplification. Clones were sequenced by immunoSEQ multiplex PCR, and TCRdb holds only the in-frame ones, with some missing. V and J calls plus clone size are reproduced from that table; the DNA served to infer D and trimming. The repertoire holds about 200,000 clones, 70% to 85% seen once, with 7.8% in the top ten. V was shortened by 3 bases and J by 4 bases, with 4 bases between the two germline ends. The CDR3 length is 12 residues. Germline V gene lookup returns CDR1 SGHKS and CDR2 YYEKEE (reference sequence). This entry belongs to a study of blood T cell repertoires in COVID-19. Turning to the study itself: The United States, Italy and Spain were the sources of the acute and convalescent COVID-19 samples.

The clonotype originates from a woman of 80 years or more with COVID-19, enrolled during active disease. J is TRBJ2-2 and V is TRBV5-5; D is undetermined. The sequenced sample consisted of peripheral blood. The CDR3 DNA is TGTGCCAGCAGCTCTTCCACCGGGGAGCTGTTTTTT. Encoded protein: CASSSSTGELFF.